The TCR beta chain under discussion was sequenced for a study of shared clonotypes between healthy human individuals. The CDR3 contains 16 residues. The germline CDR1 and CDR2 sequences are SGHRS and YFSETQ. The V gene end was trimmed by 4 bases and the J gene end by 0 bases; junction bases not matched to a gene: 7. Per the original methods: There were no quality scores in the junction-only immunoSEQ sequences, so filtering differed. Here immunoSEQ multiplex PCR was the method, and the copy in TCRdb shows in-frame clones only, minus some. D and trimming were read from the DNA, whereas the V and J calls and clone size are those reported in that table. The table shows approximately 2,000,000 clones, with less than 95% occurring only once.

The source of this sequence is a man younger than 35 in good health. Some clones in this sample may be carry-over from other donors' samples. The genes are TRBV5-1 and TRBJ2-7, with TRBD1 matching over 10 bases. The sample consisted of naive CD4+ T cells from PBMCs. As to subset: CD45RA+ positively selected. As DNA, the CDR3 is TGCGCCAGCAGCATCGCCGGGACAGGGGTCTCCTACGAGCAGTACTTC. This sequence encodes CASSIAGTGVSYEQYF.